This record covers a single TCR beta chain. The CDR3 runs 15 residues. Germline CDR1 SGHRS, CDR2 YFSETQ. The V gene end was trimmed by 3 bases and the J gene end by 4 bases; junction bases not matched to a gene: 7. The table came from immunoSEQ multiplex PCR; TCRdb's copy has only in-frame clones and leaves some out. The sample records roughly 530,000 clones, 90% to 96% being singletons. These data come from a study of shared clonotypes between healthy human individuals. The sample was naive CD4+ T cells sorted from blood. Subset described: CD45RA+ positively selected. The chain has TRBV5-1 and TRBJ2-3, with TRBD2 identical over 8 bases. The receptor was isolated from a woman in her 30s in good health. The CDR3 region has the DNA TGCGCCAGCAGCTCAGACGGGAGGGCCGCAGATACGCAGTATTTT. Its translation is CASSSDGRAADTQYF. Full variable domain (remainder filled in from reference TRBV5-1 and TRBJ2-3): KAGVTQTPRYLIKTRGQQVTLSCSPISGHRSVSWYQQTPGQGLQFLFEYFSETQRNKGNFPGRFSGRQFSNSRSEMNVSTLELGDSALYLCASSSDGRAADTQYFGPGTRLTVL.